The rows below give T cell receptor beta chains drawn from one sample of a study of blood T cell repertoires in COVID-19. Libraries were prepared by immunoSEQ multiplex PCR; TCRdb keeps only in-frame clonotypes and omits some of them. The profile shows tens of thousands of clones, 65% to 85% of them singletons. The sample taken for sequencing was peripheral blood. These receptors were collected from a woman of 80 years or more with active or convalescent COVID-19. Each CDR3 is given with its conserved first and last residue. The D gene is left open where the match is weak. Size values are once, few and many counts, or a class for expanded clones, and some rows have none.

>TRBV11-3|-|-|TRBJ2-3
CASSSTDSGSADTQYF
TGTGCCAGCAGCTCGACCGACTCGGGGAGCGCAGATACGCAGTATTTT
>TRBV28|-|-|TRBJ2-1
CASSWAGNEQFF
TGTGCCAGCAGTTGGGCTGGCAATGAGCAGTTCTTC
>TRBV6-5|-|-|TRBJ1-2
CASRQGSNGYTF
TGTGCCAGCAGGCAGGGATCGAATGGCTACACCTTC
>TRBV20-1|-|-|TRBJ1-5
CSASYGGVSNQPQHF
TGCAGTGCTAGTTACGGCGGGGTGAGCAATCAGCCCCAGCATTTT
>TRBV5-6|-|-|TRBJ2-5
CASSSQVYLQETQYF
TGTGCCAGCAGCTCGCAAGTATACCTACAAGAGACCCAGTACTTC
>TRBV4-3|few|-|TRBJ1-4
CASSQDSPRVGNEKLFF
TGCGCCAGCAGCCAAGATTCCCCCCGGGTAGGAAATGAAAAACTGTTTTTT
>TRBV5-1|-|-|TRBJ2-3
CASSLEDKRTDTQYF
TGCGCCAGCAGCTTGGAGGACAAACGGACAGATACGCAGTATTTT
>TRBV6-5|-|TRBD1|TRBJ2-2
CASWTGFVGELFF
TGTGCCAGTTGGACAGGGTTTGTCGGGGAGCTGTTTTTT
>TRBV7-6|-|-|TRBJ1-4
CASSLAAGALNEKLFF
TGTGCCAGCAGCTTAGCGGCGGGGGCCCTTAATGAAAAACTGTTTTTT
>TRBV9|-|-|TRBJ1-2
CASSSRGGANYGYTF
TGTGCCAGCAGCTCCCGGGGGGGGGCTAACTATGGCTACACCTTC
>TRBV7-9|-|TRBD1|TRBJ2-2
CASSFGQGWSGELFF
TGTGCCAGCAGCTTTGGACAGGGTTGGTCCGGGGAGCTGTTTTTT
>TRBV3-1/TRBV3-2|-|TRBD2|TRBJ2-4
CASSPQRDQNIQYF
TGTGCCAGCAGCCCCCAGCGGGACCAAAACATTCAGTACTTC
>TRBV30|-|TRBD1|TRBJ2-4
CAWSQGAFAKNIQYF
TGTGCCTGGAGTCAGGGGGCCTTCGCCAAAAACATTCAGTACTTC
>TRBV3-1/TRBV3-2|-|-|TRBJ1-2
CASSHNQQVPLYGYTF
TGTGCCAGCAGCCACAACCAACAGGTCCCCCTCTATGGCTACACCTTC
>TRBV5-1|-|-|TRBJ2-5
CASSLGREETQYF
TGCGCCAGCAGCTTGGGGAGGGAAGAGACCCAGTACTTC
>TRBV28|-|TRBD1|TRBJ1-5
CASSLGGGNNQPQHF
TGTGCCAGCAGTTTAGGAGGGGGCAACAATCAGCCCCAGCATTTT
>TRBV19|-|-|TRBJ2-5
CASSDSGKETQYF
TGTGCCAGTAGCGACAGTGGGAAAGAGACCCAGTACTTC
>TRBV5-1|-|-|TRBJ1-1
CASSLSQVWNTEAFF
TGCGCCAGCAGCTTGAGTCAGGTTTGGAACACTGAAGCTTTCTTT
>TRBV6-6|-|-|TRBJ1-3
CASSYTSGNTIYF
TGTGCCAGCAGTTACACATCCGGAAACACCATATATTTT
>TRBV6-5|few|-|TRBJ1-5
CASSFRSNQPQHF
TGTGCCAGCAGTTTCCGGAGCAATCAGCCCCAGCATTTT
>TRBV5-6|-|-|TRBJ2-7
CASSLAGKGLGYEQYF
TGTGCCAGCAGCTTGGCCGGGAAGGGTCTGGGTTACGAGCAGTACTTC
>TRBV13|-|TRBD1|TRBJ1-1
CASSLEKGGKTEAFF
TGTGCCAGCAGCTTAGAGAAAGGGGGCAAAACTGAAGCTTTCTTT
>TRBV6-5|once|-|TRBJ2-3
CASSYSPTGVGDTQYF
TGTGCCAGCAGTTACTCCCCTACCGGGGTTGGGGATACGCAGTATTTT
>TRBV19|-|-|TRBJ1-6
CASSIVWEYNSPLHF
TGTGCCAGTAGTATAGTTTGGGAGTATAATTCACCCCTCCACTTT
>TRBV29-1|-|-|TRBJ2-3
CSVEVARTDTQYF
TGCAGCGTTGAAGTGGCCAGAACAGATACGCAGTATTTT
>TRBV29-1|-|-|TRBJ1-2
CSVGQRDTYGYTF
TGCAGCGTTGGCCAAAGAGACACCTATGGCTACACCTTC
>TRBV19|-|-|TRBJ2-7
CASSHTTAPNYEQYF
TGTGCCAGTAGCCACACGACAGCTCCAAACTACGAGCAGTACTTC
>TRBV9|once|TRBD2|TRBJ2-1
CASSRLAGGDNEQFF
TGTGCCAGCAGCAGACTAGCGGGAGGGGACAATGAGCAGTTCTTC
>TRBV2|-|TRBD1|TRBJ2-1
CASSEGTTRDRVNNEQFF
TGTGCCAGCAGTGAAGGAACTACCCGGGACAGGGTTAACAATGAGCAGTTCTTC
>TRBV11-2|-|-|TRBJ1-3
CASSLQGYTIYF
TGTGCCAGCAGCCTACAGGGCTACACCATATATTTT
>TRBV12-3/TRBV12-4|-|-|TRBJ2-1
CASSFGVRNEQFF
TGTGCCAGCAGTTTCGGGGTCAGAAATGAGCAGTTCTTC
>TRBV6-1|-|-|TRBJ1-5
CASSERQPQHF
TGTGCCAGCAGTGAGAGGCAGCCCCAGCATTTT
>TRBV5-6|-|TRBD1|TRBJ2-4
CASSRTGRSGWYF
TGTGCCAGCAGCAGGACAGGGAGAAGTGGGTGGTACTTC
>TRBV11-2|-|TRBD1|TRBJ2-3
CASSLGQGRRLGTDTQYF
TGTGCCAGCAGCCTGGGACAGGGAAGGAGGCTAGGCACAGATACGCAGTATTTT
>TRBV9|-|-|TRBJ2-2
CASSGRQLTGELFF
TGTGCCAGCAGCGGACGACAGTTAACCGGGGAGCTGTTTTTT
>TRBV10-3|-|TRBD2|TRBJ2-3
CAISESGRSAGRAFGTQYF
TGTGCCATCAGTGAGTCGGGAAGGTCTGCCGGGAGGGCGTTCGGTACGCAGTATTTT
>TRBV7-3|-|-|TRBJ1-1
CASSLNVGRVANTEAFF
TGTGCCAGCAGCTTAAACGTTGGGAGGGTGGCGAACACTGAAGCTTTCTTT
>TRBV24-1|-|TRBD1|TRBJ1-2
CATSAGTVNYGYTF
TGTGCCACCAGTGCCGGGACAGTTAACTATGGCTACACCTTC
>TRBV11-2|-|TRBD1|TRBJ1-2
CASSSQGVGGHTF
TGTGCCAGCAGCTCCCAGGGGGTCGGCGGCCACACCTTC
>TRBV27|-|-|TRBJ2-1
CASSRQKQSYSYNEQFF
TGTGCCAGCAGTAGGCAAAAACAGTCTTACTCCTACAATGAGCAGTTCTTC
>TRBV11-2|many|-|TRBJ2-1
CASSLGGGVEQFF
TGTGCCAGCAGCTTAGGGGGGGGCGTTGAGCAGTTCTTC
>TRBV28|-|TRBD1|TRBJ2-5
CASSWTGSLKETQYF
TGTGCCAGCAGTTGGACAGGATCTCTCAAAGAGACCCAGTACTTC
>TRBV19|-|-|TRBJ2-1
CASSRNREHEQFF
TGTGCCAGTAGTAGAAACAGGGAACATGAGCAGTTCTTC
>TRBV20-1|-|TRBD1|TRBJ1-2
CSASVDRGGYTF
TGCAGTGCTAGTGTTGACAGGGGAGGCTACACCTTC
>TRBV7-2|-|-|TRBJ2-3
CASSLLVSEQITDTQYF
TGTGCCAGCAGCTTATTAGTTAGCGAGCAAATCACAGATACGCAGTATTTT
>TRBV19|-|-|TRBJ2-1
CASINPGLDNEQFF
TGTGCCAGTATCAACCCGGGACTTGACAATGAGCAGTTCTTC
>TRBV19|-|-|TRBJ2-7
CATSLAGQPYEQYF
TGTGCCACCAGTCTCGCGGGACAGCCCTACGAGCAGTACTTC
>TRBV6-2/TRBV6-3|once|-|TRBJ2-1
CASSRTSSEQFF
TGTGCCAGCAGTAGAACTAGCAGTGAGCAGTTCTTC
>TRBV28|-|-|TRBJ1-6
CASSLLTARHSPLHF
TGTGCCAGCAGTTTGCTCACAGCCAGGCATTCACCCCTCCACTTT
>TRBV28|-|-|TRBJ1-5
CASSLGSRGRVWQPQHF
TGTGCCAGCAGTTTAGGCTCTCGGGGGAGGGTTTGGCAGCCCCAGCATTTT
>TRBV7-2|once|-|TRBJ1-5
CASSPRENYQPQHF
TGTGCCAGCAGCCCCAGGGAAAACTATCAGCCCCAGCATTTT
>TRBV5-1|once|-|TRBJ2-7
CASSSLFRRDAYEQYF
TGCGCCAGCAGCTCCCTTTTTCGCAGGGATGCGTACGAGCAGTACTTC
>TRBV6-5|-|-|TRBJ1-4
CASSYPQVSTNEKLFF
TGTGCCAGCAGTTACCCCCAGGTCTCAACTAATGAAAAACTGTTTTTT
>TRBV6-2/TRBV6-3|-|TRBD2|TRBJ2-3
CASSYDPLAGGPNTQYF
TGTGCCAGCAGTTACGATCCCCTAGCGGGGGGGCCGAATACGCAGTATTTT
>TRBV12-3/TRBV12-4|-|-|TRBJ1-1
CASTVTRNTEAFF
TGTGCCAGCACCGTGACACGGAACACTGAAGCTTTCTTT
>TRBV6-6|-|-|TRBJ1-5
CASSRSGPNQPQHF
TGTGCCAGCAGCCGATCTGGCCCCAATCAGCCCCAGCATTTT
>TRBV4-2|-|TRBD2|TRBJ2-5
CASSQDPAGEEGETQYF
TGTGCCAGCAGCCAAGACCCAGCGGGAGAGGAGGGGGAGACCCAGTACTTC
>TRBV7-9|-|TRBD1|TRBJ1-4
CASSLQGAWEKLFF
TGTGCCAGCAGTCTACAGGGGGCCTGGGAAAAACTGTTTTTT